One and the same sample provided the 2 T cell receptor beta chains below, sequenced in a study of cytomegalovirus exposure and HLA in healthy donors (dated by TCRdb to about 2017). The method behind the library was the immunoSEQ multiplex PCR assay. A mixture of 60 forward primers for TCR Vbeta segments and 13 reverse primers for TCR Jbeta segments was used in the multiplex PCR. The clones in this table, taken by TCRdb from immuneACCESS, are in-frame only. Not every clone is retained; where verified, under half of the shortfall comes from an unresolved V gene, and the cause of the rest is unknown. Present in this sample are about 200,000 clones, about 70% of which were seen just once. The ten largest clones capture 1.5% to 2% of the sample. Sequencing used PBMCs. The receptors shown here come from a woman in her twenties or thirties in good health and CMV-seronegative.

Here the CDR3 reads CASSDLKPGLARLAKNIQYF. The CDR3 bases are TGCGCCAGCAGTGATTTAAAACCGGGACTAGCGAGGCTAGCCAAAAACATTCAGTACTTC. The chain links TRBV10-1 to TRBJ2-4; 10 positions match TRBD2. The CDR3 totals 20 residues. V lost 3 bases and J lost 0; bases outside the gene matches: 14. Germline loops: CDR1 WNHNN, CDR2 SYGVQD (reference sequence).

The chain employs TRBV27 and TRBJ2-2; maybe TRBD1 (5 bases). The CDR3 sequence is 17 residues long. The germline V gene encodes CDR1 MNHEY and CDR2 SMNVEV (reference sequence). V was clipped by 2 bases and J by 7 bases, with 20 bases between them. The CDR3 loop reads CASSLRYPGRTLGELFF. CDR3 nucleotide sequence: TGTGCCAGCAGTTTAAGGTACCCAGGGCGAACGCTCGGGGAGCTGTTTTTT.